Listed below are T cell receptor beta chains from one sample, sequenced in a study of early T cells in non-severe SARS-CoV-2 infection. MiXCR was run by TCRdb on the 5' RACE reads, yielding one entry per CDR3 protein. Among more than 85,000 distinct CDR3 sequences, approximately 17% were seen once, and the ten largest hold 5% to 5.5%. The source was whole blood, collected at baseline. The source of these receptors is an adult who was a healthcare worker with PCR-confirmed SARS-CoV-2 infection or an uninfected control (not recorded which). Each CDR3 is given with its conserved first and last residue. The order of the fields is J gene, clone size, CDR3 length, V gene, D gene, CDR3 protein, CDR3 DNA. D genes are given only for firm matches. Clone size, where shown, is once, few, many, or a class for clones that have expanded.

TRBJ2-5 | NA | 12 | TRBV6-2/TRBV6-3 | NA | CASNGPEETQYF | TGTGCCAGCAACGGGCCCGAAGAGACCCAGTACTTC
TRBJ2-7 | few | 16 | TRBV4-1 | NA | CASSQGVLRSHYEQYF | TGCGCCAGCAGCCAAGGTGTTCTGCGGTCACATTACGAGCAGTACTTC
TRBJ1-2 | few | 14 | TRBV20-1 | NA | CSASLTGGYYGYTF | TGCAGTGCTAGCCTCACAGGAGGTTACTATGGCTACACCTTC
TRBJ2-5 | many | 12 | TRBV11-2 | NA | CASSPEGETQYF | TGTGCCAGCAGCCCCGAGGGGGAGACCCAGTACTTC
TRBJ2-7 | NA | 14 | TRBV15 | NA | CATSPREKDYEQYF | TGTGCCACCAGCCCCCGGGAGAAGGACTACGAGCAGTACTTC
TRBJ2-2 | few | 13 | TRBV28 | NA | CASSLSWTGELFF | TGTGCCAGCAGTTTAAGCTGGACCGGGGAGCTGTTTTTT
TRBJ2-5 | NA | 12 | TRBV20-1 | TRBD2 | CSVGGRGETQYF | TGCAGTGTAGGCGGGAGGGGAGAGACCCAGTACTTC
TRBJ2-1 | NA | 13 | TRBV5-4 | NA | CASSLGGRNEQFF | TGTGCCAGCAGCTTGGGTGGGAGGAATGAGCAGTTCTTC
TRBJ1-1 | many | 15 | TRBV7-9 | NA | CASSSLGRGDTEAFF | TGTGCCAGCAGCTCCCTGGGCCGTGGGGACACTGAAGCTTTCTTT
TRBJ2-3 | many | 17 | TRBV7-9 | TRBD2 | CASSWTSQRGLTDTQYF | TGTGCCAGCAGCTGGACCTCCCAGCGGGGCCTCACAGATACGCAGTATTTT
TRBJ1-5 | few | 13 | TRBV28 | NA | CASKGGPNQPQHF | TGTGCCAGCAAAGGAGGGCCGAATCAGCCCCAGCATTTT
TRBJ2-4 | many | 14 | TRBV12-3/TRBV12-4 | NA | CASSLQLAKNIQYF | TGTGCCAGCAGTTTACAGTTAGCCAAAAACATTCAGTACTTC
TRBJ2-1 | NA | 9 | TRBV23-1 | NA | CADPCEQFF | TGCGCCGACCCTTGTGAGCAGTTCTTC
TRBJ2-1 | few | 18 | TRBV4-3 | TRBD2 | CASSQGDSELAGGREQFF | TGCGCCAGCAGCCAAGGGGATTCAGAACTAGCGGGAGGGCGGGAGCAGTTCTTC
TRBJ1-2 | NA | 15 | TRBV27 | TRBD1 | CASRATGGSNYGYTF | TGTGCCAGCAGAGCCACAGGGGGCAGTAACTATGGCTACACCTTC
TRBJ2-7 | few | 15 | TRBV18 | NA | CASSVRVPRPNEQYF | TGTGCCAGCTCAGTTCGTGTTCCCAGACCGAACGAGCAGTACTTC
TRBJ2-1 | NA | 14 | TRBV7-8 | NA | CASSHREGGYEQFF | TGTGCCAGCAGCCACAGAGAGGGGGGCTATGAGCAGTTCTTC
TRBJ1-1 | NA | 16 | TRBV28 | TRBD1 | CASSFRQGTLNTEAFF | TGTGCCAGCAGTTTTCGACAGGGGACCTTGAACACTGAAGCTTTCTTT
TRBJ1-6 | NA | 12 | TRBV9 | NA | CASSAQGSPLHF | TGTGCCAGCAGCGCACAGGGATCACCCCTCCACTTT
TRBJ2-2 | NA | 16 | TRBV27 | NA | CASTSGPRENTGELFF | TGTGCCAGCACTTCCGGGCCAAGGGAGAACACCGGGGAGCTGTTTTTT
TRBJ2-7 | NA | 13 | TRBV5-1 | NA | CASSRTVSYEQYF | TGCGCCAGCAGCCGGACAGTCTCCTACGAGCAGTACTTC
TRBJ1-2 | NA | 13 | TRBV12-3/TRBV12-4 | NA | CASSFAGVEGYTF | TGTGCCAGCAGTTTTGCAGGGGTGGAGGGCTACACCTTC